This T cell receptor (beta chain) stems from a study of T cells after yellow fever vaccination. Whole-study results and caveats: Few clonotypes appeared in both CD4 and CD8 compartments.

This clonotype occurred many times. Its specificity is not known. After removal of 3 bases from V and 3 bases from J, the junction contained 12 bases not matched to a gene. In germline, CDR1 is ENHRY, CDR2 SYGVKD. The length of the CDR3 is 17 residues. TCRdb independently ran MiXCR on the 5' RACE reads; one entry per CDR3 protein. There are around 180,000 distinct CDR3 sequences in the sample; 5.5% to 7.5% occur only once, and about 2.8% lies in the top ten. V is TRBV10-3 and J is TRBJ1-1; TRBD1 aligns across 8 bases. The origin of this receptor is a man in his late teens or twenties who received the YFV17D yellow fever vaccine. The sample here was CD4+ T cells sorted from PBMCs, taken on the day of the first yellow fever vaccination. The CDR3 sequence is CAISDHVGQGRDTEAFF. CDR3 nucleotide sequence: TGTGCCATCAGTGACCACGTAGGACAGGGACGGGACACTGAAGCTTTCTTT.